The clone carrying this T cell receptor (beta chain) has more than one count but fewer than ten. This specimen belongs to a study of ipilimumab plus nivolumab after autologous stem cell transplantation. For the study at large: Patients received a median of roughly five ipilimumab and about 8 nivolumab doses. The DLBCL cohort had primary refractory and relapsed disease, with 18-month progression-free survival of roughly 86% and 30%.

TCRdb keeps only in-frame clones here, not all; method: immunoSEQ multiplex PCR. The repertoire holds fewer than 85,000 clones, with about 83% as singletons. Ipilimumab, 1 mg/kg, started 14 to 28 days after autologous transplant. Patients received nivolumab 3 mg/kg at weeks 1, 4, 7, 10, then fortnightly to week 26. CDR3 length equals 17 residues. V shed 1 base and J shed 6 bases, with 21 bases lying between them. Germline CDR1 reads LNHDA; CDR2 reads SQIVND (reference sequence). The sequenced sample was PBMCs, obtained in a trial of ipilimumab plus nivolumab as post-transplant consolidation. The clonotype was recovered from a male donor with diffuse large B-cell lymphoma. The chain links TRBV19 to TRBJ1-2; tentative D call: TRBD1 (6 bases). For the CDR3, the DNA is TGTGCCAGTAGTATAGGGGGAGGGGACACTGGACGGAATGGCTACACCTTC. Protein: CASSIGGGDTGRNGYTF.